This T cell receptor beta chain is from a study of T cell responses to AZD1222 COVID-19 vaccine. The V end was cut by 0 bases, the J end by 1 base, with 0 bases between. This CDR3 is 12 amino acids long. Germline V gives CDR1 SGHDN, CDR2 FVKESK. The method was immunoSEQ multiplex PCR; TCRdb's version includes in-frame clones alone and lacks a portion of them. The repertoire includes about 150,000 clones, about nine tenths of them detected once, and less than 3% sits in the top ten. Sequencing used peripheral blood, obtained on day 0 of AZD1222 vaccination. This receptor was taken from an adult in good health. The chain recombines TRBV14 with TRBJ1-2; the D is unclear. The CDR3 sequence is CASSQDNYGYTF. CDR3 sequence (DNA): TGTGCCAGCAGCCAAGATAACTATGGCTACACCTTC. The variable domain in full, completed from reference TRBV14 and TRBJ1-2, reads EAGVTQFPSHSVIEKGQTVTLRCDPISGHDNLYWYRRVMGKEIKFLLHFVKESKQDESGMPNNRFLAERTGGTYSTLKVQPAELEDSGVYFCASSQDNYGYTFGSGTRLTVV.